The text below deals with one T cell receptor (beta chain). Its antigen is unknown. It has no much larger one-base neighbor in the sample; base qualities were not kept. The data were obtained in a study of blood T cell repertoires in COVID-19 (TCRdb year 2020). Regarding the study in general: Samples from collaborators originated in the United States, Italy and Spain and spanned both the acute and convalescent phases of COVID-19. A freely available public database, intended as a resource for researchers studying the immune response to SARS-CoV-2, is where the repertoires were released. The prospective study material was composed of cDNA or gDNA derived from T cells, B-cell-depleted T cells, or PBMCs. The samples were drawn from the first 160 participants of the ongoing ImmuneRACE study and from 1,200 or so subjects provided by 6 global collaborators. Where available, HLA class I and class II types were obtained from metadata supplied by the sample provider rather than from assay-based typing. The dataset comprised deeply sampled blood TCRbeta repertoires from subjects exposed to, actively infected with, or recovered from COVID-19. Sample metadata almost always included a de-identified subject ID, COVID-19 status, age in years and sex. What the work shows at the level of the full study, not this receptor alone: How much clinical and demographic metadata was included differed by source and by participant, and the metadata was provided uncurated.

Inclusive of the bounding cysteine and phenylalanine, the CDR3 is 11 residues long. Just CDR3 DNA is preserved here, 33 bases in frame from base 1. V lost 7 bases and J lost 4 bases; the stretch between them is 5 bases long. The germline V gene gives CDR1 as WSHSY and CDR2 as SAAADI. The immunoSEQ Assay, a bias-controlled multiplex PCR, was used to amplify TCRbeta CDR3 regions from genomic DNA. The authors' analysis ran thus. The number of nucleated cells in each sample was estimated from the amplification of reference gene primers within the assay. To quantify the absolute abundance of each unique TCRbeta CDR3 rearrangement, sequence reads were collapsed and filtered. For each sample, productive Simpson clonality was calculated as the square root of Simpson's diversity index over productive rearrangements. Imported from immuneACCESS, the table was reduced by TCRdb to in-frame sequences with V and J called. These copies leave out some clones; in studies compared against another copy, an unresolved V gene accounts for under half, and the cause of the remainder is not known. V and J calls and clone size are those listed in that table; D and trimming were worked out from the DNA. The sample contains fewer than 120,000 clones, about 85% of them found a single time. The top ten hold 4.8% of the sample.

The collaborating institutions used their own protocols to collect whole blood in K2EDTA tubes. For TCRbeta analysis, collaborator samples were shipped as frozen whole blood, as isolated PBMCs, or as DNA extracted from either sample type. The chain is assembled from TRBV10-2 and TRBJ2-1, with the D gene not clear enough to name. The specimen sequenced was peripheral blood. This sequence was found in a human donor in a cohort sampled during active COVID-19. In nucleotides, the sequence is TGCGCCAGCAAAGCGTACAATGAGCAGTTCTTC. Its product reads: CASKAYNEQFF.